This note documents a single TCR beta chain sequence. This specimen comes from a study of blood T cell repertoires in COVID-19. Study as a whole: Sources were T cells, B-cell-depleted T cells, or PBMCs; the material itself was cDNA or gDNA.

V gave up 10 bases and J gave up 2 bases, with 14 bases separating them. Germline V gene lookup returns CDR1 ENHRY and CDR2 SYGVKD. This CDR3 spans 13 amino acids. The study recruited exposed participants who had met a COVID-19 case within 2 weeks before entry. In the original analysis: The authors estimated nucleated cell counts from reference gene primer amplification. Measured with immunoSEQ multiplex PCR; TCRdb has only the in-frame clones, and not every one. V, J and clone size are taken as reported in that table, and D and trimming were inferred from the DNA itself. The repertoire holds approximately 200,000 clones, with 86% as singletons.

The gene calls are TRBV10-3 and TRBJ1-2, with D tentatively TRBD1 (5 bases). Specimen: PBMCs or T cells enriched from blood (not recorded which). This TCR came from a woman aged 25 to 39 who had been exposed to COVID-19. The CDR3 region is CATDRGENYGYTF. Written as DNA, the CDR3 is TGTGCCACCGATCGGGGGGAGAACTATGGCTACACCTTC.